Included here is one T cell receptor (beta chain) sequence, with context. As yet, its antigen is unknown. The source of the sample is a study of glioma-infiltrating T cells after dendritic cell vaccination. Study summary: Autologous tumor lysate-pulsed dendritic cell vaccination was given between the early 2000s and the early 2010s.

Broader study findings: Patients with more pretreatment TILs had longer time to progression and survival.

The primer mix had 60 V beta and 13 J beta primers. Clones were sequenced by immunoSEQ multiplex PCR, and TCRdb holds only the in-frame ones, with some missing. This sample has 80,000 to 95,000 clones, with about 85% found just once. As to time point: after dendritic cell vaccination, including at tumor progression/relapse. The CDR3 runs to 14 residues. V lost 6 bases to trimming and J lost 4 bases, with 15 bases between them. Per the germline V gene, CDR1 is MNHEY and CDR2 is SVGAGI. The TCR sequence derives from a human donor with glioblastoma. This specimen was blood, taken after dendritic cell vaccination. The chain joins TRBV6-5 to TRBJ1-2; possibly TRBD1 for D (6 bases). CDR3 nucleotides: TGTGCCAGCAGACTGACAGGCGCGCTCTATGGCTACACCTTC. Its translation is CASRLTGALYGYTF.